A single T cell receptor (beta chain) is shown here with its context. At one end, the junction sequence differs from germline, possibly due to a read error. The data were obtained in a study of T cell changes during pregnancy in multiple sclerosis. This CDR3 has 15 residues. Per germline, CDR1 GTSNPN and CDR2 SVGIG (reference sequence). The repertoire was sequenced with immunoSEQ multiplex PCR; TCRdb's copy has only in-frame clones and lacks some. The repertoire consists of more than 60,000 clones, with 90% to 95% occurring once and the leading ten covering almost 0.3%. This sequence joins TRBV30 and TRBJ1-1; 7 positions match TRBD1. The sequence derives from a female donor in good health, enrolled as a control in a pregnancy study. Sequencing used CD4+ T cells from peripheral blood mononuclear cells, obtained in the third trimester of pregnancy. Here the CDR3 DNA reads TGTGCCTGGGGTGTAGGGGGCGGCGGGAACACTGAAGCTTTCTTT. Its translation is CAWGVGGGGNTEAFF.